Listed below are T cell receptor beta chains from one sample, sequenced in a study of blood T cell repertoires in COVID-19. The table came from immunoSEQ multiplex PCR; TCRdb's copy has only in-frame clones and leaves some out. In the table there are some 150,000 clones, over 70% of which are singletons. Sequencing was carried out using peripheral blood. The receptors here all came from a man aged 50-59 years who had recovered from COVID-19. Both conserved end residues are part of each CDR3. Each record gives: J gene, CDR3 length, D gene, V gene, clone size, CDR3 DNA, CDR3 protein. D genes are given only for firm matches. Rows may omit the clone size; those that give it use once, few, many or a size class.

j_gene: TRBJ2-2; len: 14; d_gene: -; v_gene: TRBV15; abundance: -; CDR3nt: TGTGCCACCAGCAGAGCGGCGAACACCGGGGAGCTGTTTTTT; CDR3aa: CATSRAANTGELFF
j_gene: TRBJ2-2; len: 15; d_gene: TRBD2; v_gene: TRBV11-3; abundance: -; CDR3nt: TGTGCCAGCAGCTTAATGGCGGGAGGTTCCGGGGAGCTGTTTTTT; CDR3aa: CASSLMAGGSGELFF
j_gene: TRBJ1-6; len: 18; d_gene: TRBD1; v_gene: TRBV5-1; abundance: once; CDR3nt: TGCGCCAGCAGCTGGAGGCGGGGACAGGCGCCGTATAATTCACCCCTCCACTTT; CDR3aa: CASSWRRGQAPYNSPLHF
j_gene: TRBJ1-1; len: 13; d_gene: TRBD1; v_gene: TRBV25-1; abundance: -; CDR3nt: TGTGCCAGCAGTGAATCAGGGGACAGGGGTTCTTTCTTT; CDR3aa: CASSESGDRGSFF
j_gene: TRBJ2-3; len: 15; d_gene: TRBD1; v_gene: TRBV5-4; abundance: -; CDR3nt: TGTGCCAGCAGCCCGGGGGACAGGGGCACAGATACGCAGTATTTT; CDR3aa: CASSPGDRGTDTQYF
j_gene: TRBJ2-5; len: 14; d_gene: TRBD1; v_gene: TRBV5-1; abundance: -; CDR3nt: TGCGCCAGCAGCCCAACAGCAGGGGGCGAGACCCAGTACTTC; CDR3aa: CASSPTAGGETQYF
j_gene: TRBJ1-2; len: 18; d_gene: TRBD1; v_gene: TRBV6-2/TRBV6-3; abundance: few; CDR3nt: TGTGCCAGCAGTTACGCCGGCGAGGACAGGGCTCCAGACTATGGCTACACCTTC; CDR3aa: CASSYAGEDRAPDYGYTF
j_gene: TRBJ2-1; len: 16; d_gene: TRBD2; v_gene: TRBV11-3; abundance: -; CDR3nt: TGTGCCAGCAGCTTTTACAGCGGGGCCGGATGGAATGAGCAGTTCTTC; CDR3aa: CASSFYSGAGWNEQFF
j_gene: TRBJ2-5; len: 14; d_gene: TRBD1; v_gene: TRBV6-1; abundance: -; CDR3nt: TGTGCCAGCAGTGAGGCGACAGGGCGAGAGACCCAGTACTTC; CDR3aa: CASSEATGRETQYF
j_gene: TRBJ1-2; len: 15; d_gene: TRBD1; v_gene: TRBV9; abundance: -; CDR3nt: TGTGCCAGCAGCCCGACCTATGGGACAGGAGGAGGCTACACCTTC; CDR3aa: CASSPTYGTGGGYTF
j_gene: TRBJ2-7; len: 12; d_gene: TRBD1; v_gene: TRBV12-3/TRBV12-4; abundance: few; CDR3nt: TGTGCCAGCAGCGCGACAGGGGTCGAGCAGTACTTC; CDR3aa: CASSATGVEQYF
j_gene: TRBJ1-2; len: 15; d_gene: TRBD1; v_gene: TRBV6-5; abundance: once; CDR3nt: TGTGCCAGCAGTTTTGGACAGGGGGCAGGCTATGGCTACACCTTC; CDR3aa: CASSFGQGAGYGYTF
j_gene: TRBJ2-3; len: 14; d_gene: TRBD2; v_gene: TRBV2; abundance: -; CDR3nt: TGTGCCTCCGCGGGGGGGACGAGCACAGATACGCAGTATTTT; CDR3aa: CASAGGTSTDTQYF
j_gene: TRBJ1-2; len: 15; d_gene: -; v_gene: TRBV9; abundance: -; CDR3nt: TGTGCCAGCACGATTGGGGAGGGGATCTTTCATGGCTACACCTTC; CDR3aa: CASTIGEGIFHGYTF
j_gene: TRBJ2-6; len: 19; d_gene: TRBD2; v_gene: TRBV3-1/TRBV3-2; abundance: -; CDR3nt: TGTGCCAGCAGCCAAGAAAGGCTAGCGGGGGGGCTTGGGGCCAACGTCCTGACTTTC; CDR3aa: CASSQERLAGGLGANVLTF
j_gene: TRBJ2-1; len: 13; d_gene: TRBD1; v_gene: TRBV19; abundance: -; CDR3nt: TGTGCCAGTAAAATGGGACAGTACAATGAGCAGTTCTTC; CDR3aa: CASKMGQYNEQFF
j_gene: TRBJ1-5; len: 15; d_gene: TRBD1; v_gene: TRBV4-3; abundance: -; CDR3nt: TGCGCCAGCAGCCACTCGGACAGGGCGCACGAGCCCCAGCATTTT; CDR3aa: CASSHSDRAHEPQHF
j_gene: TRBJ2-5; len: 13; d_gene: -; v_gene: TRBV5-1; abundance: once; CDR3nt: TGCGCCAGCAGCCGCGGACAGCTAGAGACCCAGTACTTC; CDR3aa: CASSRGQLETQYF
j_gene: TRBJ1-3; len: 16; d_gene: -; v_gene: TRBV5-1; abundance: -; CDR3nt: TGCGCCAGCAGCTTGGTAGCAGGGCGCACTGGAAACACCATATATTTT; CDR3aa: CASSLVAGRTGNTIYF
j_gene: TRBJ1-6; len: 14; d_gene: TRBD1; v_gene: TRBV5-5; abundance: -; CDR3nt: TGTGCCAGCAGCTTCGACAGGGATTTTTCACCCCTCCACTTT; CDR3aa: CASSFDRDFSPLHF